This T cell receptor beta chain was profiled in a study of OX40 agonist ivuxolimab in advanced cancers. CDR1 and CDR2 (germline): PRHDT, FYEKMQ (reference sequence). The trim removed 5 bases at V and 4 bases at J, leaving 6 bases unmatched. This CDR3 spans 15 amino acids. TCRdb keeps only in-frame clones here, not all; method: immunoSEQ multiplex PCR. Altogether 44,000 or so clones are present, roughly 93% being singletons, with the ten largest covering 15% to 20%. Comment on this clone: Its antigen is currently unknown.

Systemic immunosuppression or autoimmune disease history was grounds to exclude patients. Study observations and caveats: Certain nonresponding patients likewise had low normalized T-cell clonal expansion. The antigens recognized by the expanded peripheral T cells, that is their antigen specificity, were not determined.

The TCR sequence derives from an adult with an advanced solid tumor such as melanoma, head and neck, liver or kidney cancer. The sample was CD4+ or CD8+ T cells sorted from blood, taken in a trial of the OX40 agonist ivuxolimab. The genes are TRBV13 and TRBJ2-7; TRBD2 matches 12 bases. The CDR3 DNA sequence: TGTGCCAGCAGCCCCGGACTAGCGGGAATATACGAGCAGTACTTC. It codes for CASSPGLAGIYEQYF.